This T cell receptor (beta chain) originates from a study of blood T cell repertoires in COVID-19. Across the study: There were acute and convalescent COVID-19 samples, and they came from the United States, Italy and Spain.

Methods used by the authors: Reference gene primer amplification yielded estimated nucleated cell counts. Here immunoSEQ multiplex PCR was the method, and the copy in TCRdb shows in-frame clones only, minus some. The V and J calls and clone size are taken from that table; D and trimming were inferred from the DNA. The sample lists about 100,000 clones; approximately 83% were seen once. There are 14 residues in the CDR3. V lost 6 bases to trimming and J lost 4 bases; unmatched junction nucleotides: 5. Germline values: CDR1 MNHEY, CDR2 SVGAGI. The chain couples TRBV6-5 to TRBJ2-2, with 7 bases identical to TRBD2. The receptor comes from a woman aged 45 to 65 who had recovered from COVID-19. Sequencing was performed on PBMCs or T cells enriched from blood (not recorded which). The CDR3 region is CASSTGGSTGELFF. The CDR3 DNA reads TGTGCCAGCAGCACCGGGGGGAGCACCGGGGAGCTGTTTTTT.